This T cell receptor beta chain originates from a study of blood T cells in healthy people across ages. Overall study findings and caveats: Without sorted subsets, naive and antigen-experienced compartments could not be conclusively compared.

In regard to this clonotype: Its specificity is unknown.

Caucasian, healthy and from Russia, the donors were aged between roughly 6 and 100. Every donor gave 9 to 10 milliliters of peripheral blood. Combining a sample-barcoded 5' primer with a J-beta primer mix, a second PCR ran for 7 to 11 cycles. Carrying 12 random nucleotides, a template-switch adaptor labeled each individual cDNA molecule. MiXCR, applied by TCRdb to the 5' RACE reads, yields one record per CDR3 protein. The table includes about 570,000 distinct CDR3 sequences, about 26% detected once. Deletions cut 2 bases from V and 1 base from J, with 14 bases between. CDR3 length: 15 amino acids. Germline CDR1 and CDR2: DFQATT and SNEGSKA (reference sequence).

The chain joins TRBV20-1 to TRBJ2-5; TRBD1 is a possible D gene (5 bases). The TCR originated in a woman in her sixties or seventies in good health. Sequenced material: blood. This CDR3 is CSARKAGSFQETQYF. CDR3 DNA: TGCAGTGCTAGAAAGGCAGGGTCATTCCAAGAGACCCAGTACTTC.